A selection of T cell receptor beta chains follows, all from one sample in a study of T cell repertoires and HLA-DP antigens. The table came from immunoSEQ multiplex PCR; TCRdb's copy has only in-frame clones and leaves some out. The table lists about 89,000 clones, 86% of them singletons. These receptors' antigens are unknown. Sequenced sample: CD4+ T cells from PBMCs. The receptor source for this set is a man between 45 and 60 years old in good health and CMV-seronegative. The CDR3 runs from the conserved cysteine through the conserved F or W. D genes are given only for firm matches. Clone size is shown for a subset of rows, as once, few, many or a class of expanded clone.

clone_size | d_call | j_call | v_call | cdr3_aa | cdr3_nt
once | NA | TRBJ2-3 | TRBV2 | CASSELAVTDTQYF | TGTGCCAGCAGTGAGTTAGCGGTCACAGATACGCAGTATTTT
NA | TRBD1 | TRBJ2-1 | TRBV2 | CASSVDRDVNEQFF | TGTGCCAGCAGTGTGGACAGGGACGTGAATGAGCAGTTCTTC
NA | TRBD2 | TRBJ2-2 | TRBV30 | CAWKGGRTNTGELFF | TGTGCCTGGAAGGGCGGGAGGACGAACACCGGGGAGCTGTTTTTT
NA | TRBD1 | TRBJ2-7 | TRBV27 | CASAILTGTGGNEQYF | TGTGCCAGCGCCATCCTAACCGGGACAGGGGGGAACGAGCAGTACTTC
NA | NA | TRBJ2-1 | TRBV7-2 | CASSLGATYNEQFF | TGTGCCAGCAGCTTAGGGGCTACCTACAATGAGCAGTTCTTC
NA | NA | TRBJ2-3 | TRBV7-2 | CASSQGGRTDTQYF | TGTGCCAGCAGCCAGGGGGGACGCACAGATACGCAGTATTTT
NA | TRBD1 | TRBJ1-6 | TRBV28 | CASSLGQGNSPLHF | TGTGCCAGCAGCCTGGGACAGGGGAATTCACCCCTCCACTTT
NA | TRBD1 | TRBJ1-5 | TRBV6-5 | CASSRDRNQPQHF | TGTGCCAGCAGTCGGGACAGAAATCAGCCCCAGCATTTT
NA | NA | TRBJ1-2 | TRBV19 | CASSSRTRGYTF | TGTGCCAGTAGTTCCAGGACGCGTGGCTACACCTTC
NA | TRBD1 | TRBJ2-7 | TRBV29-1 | CSAGTGFEQYF | TGCAGCGCTGGGACAGGGTTCGAGCAGTACTTC
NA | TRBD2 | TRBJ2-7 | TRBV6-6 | CASRKREGLSEQYF | TGTGCCAGCAGGAAGCGGGAGGGCCTTTCCGAGCAGTACTTC
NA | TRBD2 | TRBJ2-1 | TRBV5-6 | CASSLPRGGSYNEQFF | TGTGCCAGCAGTCTACCGCGGGGGGGTTCCTACAATGAGCAGTTCTTC
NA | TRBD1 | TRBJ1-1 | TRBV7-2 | CASSLSQGGTTEAFF | TGTGCCAGCAGCTTAAGTCAGGGGGGAACCACTGAAGCTTTCTTT
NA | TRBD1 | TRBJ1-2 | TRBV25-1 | CASQRPGQNYGYTF | TGTGCCAGCCAGAGGCCGGGACAGAACTATGGCTACACCTTC
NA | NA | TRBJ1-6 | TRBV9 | CASSVSEGRVNSPLHF | TGTGCCAGCAGCGTATCCGAGGGCAGAGTGAATTCACCCCTCCACTTT
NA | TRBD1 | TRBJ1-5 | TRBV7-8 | CASSFRDRAEQPQHF | TGTGCCAGCAGCTTTAGGGACAGGGCGGAGCAGCCCCAGCATTTT
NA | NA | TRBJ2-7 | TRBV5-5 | CASSRRGAYEQYF | TGTGCCAGCAGCCGCAGGGGAGCCTACGAGCAGTACTTC
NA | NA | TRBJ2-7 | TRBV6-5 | CASSPRRPYEQYF | TGTGCCAGCAGTCCCAGGAGGCCCTACGAGCAGTACTTC
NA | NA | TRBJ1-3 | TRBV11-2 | CASSLIRKGSTIYF | TGTGCCAGCAGCTTAATTCGCAAGGGGTCCACCATATATTTT
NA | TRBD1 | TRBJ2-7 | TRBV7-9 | CASSSQGVKSYEQYF | TGTGCCAGCAGCTCTCAGGGGGTGAAGTCGTACGAGCAGTACTTC
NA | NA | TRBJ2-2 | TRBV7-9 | CASSRDGGFTGELFF | TGTGCCAGCAGCAGGGATGGGGGATTTACCGGGGAGCTGTTTTTT
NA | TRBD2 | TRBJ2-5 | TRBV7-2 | CASSLVAGGDRETQYF | TGTGCCAGCAGCTTAGTAGCGGGAGGGGATCGGGAGACCCAGTACTTC
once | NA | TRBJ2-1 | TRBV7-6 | CASSSIGGLGYNEQFF | TGTGCCAGCAGCTCCATAGGGGGACTTGGTTACAATGAGCAGTTCTTC
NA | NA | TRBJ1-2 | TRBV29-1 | CSVRRVGAGDYGYTF | TGCAGCGTTCGGAGGGTGGGGGCTGGAGACTATGGCTACACCTTC
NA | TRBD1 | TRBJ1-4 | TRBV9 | CASSRGTANEKLFF | TGTGCCAGCAGCCGTGGGACAGCAAATGAAAAACTGTTTTTT
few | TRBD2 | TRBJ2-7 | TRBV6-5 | CASGRDGVFHEQYF | TGTGCCAGCGGGAGGGACGGAGTATTCCACGAGCAGTACTTC
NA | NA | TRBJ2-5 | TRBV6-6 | CASCRVATQETQYF | TGTGCCAGCTGCAGGGTGGCTACTCAAGAGACCCAGTACTTC
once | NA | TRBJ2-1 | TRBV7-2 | CASRLGAAYNEQFF | TGTGCCAGCAGACTAGGGGCCGCGTACAATGAGCAGTTCTTC
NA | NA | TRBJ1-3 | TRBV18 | CASSRAGTGSGNTIYF | TGTGCCAGCTCACGTGCCGGGACCGGCTCTGGAAACACCATATATTTT
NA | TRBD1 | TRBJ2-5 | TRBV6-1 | CASSENRGQKTQYF | TGTGCCAGCAGTGAAAACAGGGGGCAAAAGACCCAGTACTTC
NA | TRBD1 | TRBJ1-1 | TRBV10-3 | CAIRGQIMNTEAFF | TGTGCCATCAGGGGACAGATAATGAACACTGAAGCTTTCTTT
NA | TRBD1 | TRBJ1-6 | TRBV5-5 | CASSLAQGGNGSPLHF | TGTGCCAGCAGCTTGGCACAGGGGGGGAATGGTTCACCCCTCCACTTT
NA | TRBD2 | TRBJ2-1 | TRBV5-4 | CASSLGGSSPSDEQFF | TGTGCCAGCAGCTTGGGCGGGAGTAGTCCCTCGGATGAGCAGTTCTTC
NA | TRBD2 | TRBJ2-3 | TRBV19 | CASSIGAGGGTDTQYF | TGTGCCAGTAGTATAGGGGCGGGAGGAGGTACAGATACGCAGTATTTT
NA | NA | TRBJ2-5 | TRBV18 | CASSPGQETQYF | TGTGCCAGCTCACCGGGACAAGAGACCCAGTACTTC
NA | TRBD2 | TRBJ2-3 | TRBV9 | CASSVVSGRMADTQYF | TGTGCCAGCAGCGTAGTTAGCGGGAGGATGGCAGATACGCAGTATTTT
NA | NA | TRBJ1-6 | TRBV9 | CASSPRQGYNSPLHF | TGTGCCAGCAGCCCCCGGCAGGGGTATAATTCACCCCTCCACTTT
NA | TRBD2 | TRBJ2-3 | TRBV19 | CASSIGVAGGTDTQYF | TGTGCCAGTAGTATCGGGGTAGCGGGAGGAACAGATACGCAGTATTTT
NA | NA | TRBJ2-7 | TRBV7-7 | CASSQGQGIEQYF | TGTGCTAGCAGCCAGGGCCAAGGGATCGAGCAGTACTTC
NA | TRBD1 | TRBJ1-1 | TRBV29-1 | CSYRRQGMNTEAFF | TGCAGCTACCGAAGACAGGGGATGAACACTGAAGCTTTCTTT
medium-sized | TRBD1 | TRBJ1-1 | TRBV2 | CASNVRSGTGYNTEAFF | TGTGCCAGCAACGTTCGATCCGGGACAGGGTATAACACTGAAGCTTTCTTT
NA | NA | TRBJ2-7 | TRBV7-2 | CASSYQGYEQYF | TGTGCCAGCAGTTACCAGGGGTACGAGCAGTACTTC
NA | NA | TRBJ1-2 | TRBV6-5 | CASSRGRNYGYTF | TGTGCCAGCAGCCGGGGACGGAACTATGGCTACACCTTC
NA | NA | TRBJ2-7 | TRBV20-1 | CSASEAREQYF | TGCAGTGCTAGTGAAGCGAGGGAGCAGTACTTC
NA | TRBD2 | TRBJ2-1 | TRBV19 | CATLGLAEYNEQFF | TGTGCAACTTTGGGGCTAGCGGAATACAATGAGCAGTTCTTC
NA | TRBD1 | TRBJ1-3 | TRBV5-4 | CASSLGGDRAGNTIYF | TGTGCCAGCAGCTTGGGGGGGGACAGGGCTGGAAACACCATATATTTT
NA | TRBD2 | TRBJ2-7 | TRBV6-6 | CASSSPGSGGRGEQYF | TGTGCCAGCAGTTCCCCGGGGAGCGGGGGACGGGGTGAGCAGTACTTC
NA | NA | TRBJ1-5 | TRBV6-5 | CASSYSRDILSAQHF | TGTGCCAGCAGTTACAGCCGGGACATACTTTCGGCCCAGCATTTT
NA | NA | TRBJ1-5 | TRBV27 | CASSFRQDNQPQHF | TGTGCCAGCAGTTTCAGACAGGACAATCAGCCCCAGCATTTT
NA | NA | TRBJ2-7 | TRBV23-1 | CASSHRLGSSYEQYF | TGCGCCAGCAGTCATCGGCTAGGGAGCTCCTACGAGCAGTACTTC
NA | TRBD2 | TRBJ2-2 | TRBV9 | CASSRGGAGTGELFF | TGTGCCAGCAGCCGCGGGGGGGCCGGCACCGGGGAGCTGTTTTTT
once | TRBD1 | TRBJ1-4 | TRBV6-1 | CASSDHDRGVWEKLFF | TGTGCCAGCAGTGACCACGACAGGGGTGTTTGGGAAAAACTGTTTTTT
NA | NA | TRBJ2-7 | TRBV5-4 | CASSSGTPIRSYEQYF | TGTGCCAGCAGCTCCGGGACCCCAATCCGATCCTACGAGCAGTACTTC